This is a list of T cell receptor beta chains from one sample in a study of breast tumors, draining lymph nodes, adjacent tissues. TCRdb reprocessed the multiplex PCR reads via MiXCR and lists one record per CDR3 protein. Of about 270,000 distinct CDR3 sequences in the sample, over 25% are singletons; the top ten hold around 1.1%. Sequenced: axillary lymph node tissue. Source of these receptors: a female donor with breast cancer. Some clones in this sample may be carry-over from other donors' samples. CDR3s include the opening cysteine and the closing phenylalanine or tryptophan. Fields, in order: V gene, J gene, CDR3 protein.

TRBV7-2,TRBJ1-1,CASSLEVYGEAFF
TRBV29-1,TRBJ2-3,CSVVGRGGADTQYF
TRBV12-3/TRBV12-4,TRBJ2-3,CASPSRAKWDTQYF
TRBV7-9,TRBJ2-7,CASGNYEQYF
TRBV6-2/TRBV6-3,TRBJ2-1,CASSYPAYGSYNEQFF
TRBV24-1,TRBJ1-2,CATSDSQGHYGYTF
TRBV6-5,TRBJ1-3,CASSETSSGNTIYF
TRBV20-1,TRBJ1-5,CSALPGLAAYEHF
TRBV20-1,TRBJ1-6,CSARRQGEAPLHF
TRBV5-8,TRBJ1-5,CASSSRDSIYQPQHF
TRBV7-2,TRBJ2-7,CASSWSGTGGYEQYF
TRBV5-1,TRBJ2-7,CASSPGTVWEQYF
TRBV6-1,TRBJ2-5,CASSDREETQYF
TRBV9,TRBJ2-3,CASSGGVSTDTQYF
TRBV7-3,TRBJ2-3,CASSFQPGLATDTQYF
TRBV3-1,TRBJ2-2,CASSQVAGVFGELFF
TRBV30,TRBJ2-7,CAWGLVYEQYF
TRBV7-2,TRBJ1-2,CASSLDTRYGYTF
TRBV24-1,TRBJ2-1,CATSDLWTPNEQFF
TRBV7-2,TRBJ2-3,CASSLVPGPTGWGYAVF
TRBV20-1,TRBJ2-3,CSASRGTGGLNEQYF
TRBV12-3/TRBV12-4,TRBJ2-5,CASRLSPLKWWGRGPETQYF
TRBV5-4,TRBJ1-2,CASSLVGTDYGYTF
TRBV12-5,TRBJ2-1,CASGLGRQGNEQFF
TRBV20-1,TRBJ2-6,CSASEGASGANVLTF
TRBV19,TRBJ1-5,CASTLTRRNQPQHF
TRBV5-4,TRBJ2-2,CASSFGGRANTGELFF
TRBV25-1,TRBJ2-5,CASTRAGGGQTQYF
TRBV28,TRBJ1-2,CASTSQANYGYTF
TRBV6-6,TRBJ2-1,CASKVAGGPSDEQFF
TRBV5-1,TRBJ1-2,CASIRTGDGYTF
TRBV5-1,TRBJ2-1,CASSFLGLAGPRYNEQFF
TRBV3-1,TRBJ2-7,CASSRKRDRLYEQYF
TRBV10-2,TRBJ2-2,CASSESGGTGELFF
TRBV10-3,TRBJ1-1,CAISESGSRGTEAFF
TRBV5-1,TRBJ2-3,CASSLTTDTHYF
TRBV9,TRBJ2-3,CASSVGGSSTDTQYF
TRBV10-3,TRBJ2-3,CAISEWEVTYNEQYF
TRBV5-6,TRBJ2-7,CASSANRDRAYEQYF
TRBV5-8,TRBJ2-3,CASSLVGRVQDTQYF
TRBV6-5,TRBJ2-7,CASVPPLGEQYF
TRBV29-1,TRBJ2-1,CSVEGGTSGSGNEQFF
TRBV5-6,TRBJ1-6,CASSLAQGNSPLHF
TRBV5-1,TRBJ2-7,CASSRGQGRDEQYF
TRBV29-1,TRBJ2-7,CRAASPGGPDEQYF
TRBV20-1,TRBJ2-5,CSAREGTEQATQYF
TRBV5-1,TRBJ2-2,CASSLEVDTGELFF
TRBV5-1,TRBJ1-1,CASSLGRGPTEAFF
TRBV20-1,TRBJ2-7,CSARAPPISGRFSYEQYF
TRBV4-1,TRBJ1-5,CASSQGLGSGPQHF
TRBV7-2,TRBJ2-7,CASSLVAYEQYF
TRBV11-2,TRBJ2-1,CASGGTSGSNEQFF
TRBV7-2,TRBJ1-4,CASSLAGPVVGEKLFF